This entry lists 27 T cell receptor beta chains sequenced from one sample in a study of beta chain features in type 1 diabetes. Isolated RNA was reverse transcribed in full, so expressed TCRB transcripts were sequenced. The table came from immunoSEQ multiplex PCR; TCRdb's copy has only in-frame clones and leaves some out. The sample records 360,000 or so clones, 20% being singletons. The material sequenced was naive CD4+ T cells from blood. All receptors derive from a woman aged 18-35 years in good health.

This chain connects TRBV18 to TRBJ2-4; perhaps TRBD1 as D (5 bases). Trimming pared 3 bases from V and 8 bases from J, leaving 8 bases between. Germline CDR1 reads KGHSH; CDR2 reads LQKENI. The CDR3 is made up of 12 amino acids. CDR3 sequence reads: CASSPEGDIQYF. The CDR3 DNA is TGTGCCAGCTCACCCGAAGGGGACATTCAGTACTTC.

This rearrangement joins TRBV5-6 to TRBJ1-5; D might be TRBD1 (5 bases). The CDR3 is 13 residues long. Trimming took off 0 bases at V and 6 bases at J, with 7 bases between the two ends. Per the germline V gene, CDR1 is SGHDT and CDR2 is YYEEEE. The CDR3 here is CASSLGRGQPQHF. The CDR3 coding sequence is TGTGCCAGCAGCTTGGGTAGGGGTCAGCCCCAGCATTTT.

This clone was detected once. J is TRBJ2-5 and V is TRBV20-1, with D hard to call. Trimming shortened V by 4 bases and J by 5 bases, and 5 bases separated the two germline ends. Germline V lookup: CDR1 DFQATT, CDR2 SNEGSKA (reference sequence). The CDR3 sequence is 10 residues long. CDR3 in DNA: TGCAGTGCTACATTGGAGACCCAGTACTTC. This encodes CSATLETQYF.

The chain is built from TRBV7-9 and TRBJ1-6; D might be TRBD1 (6 bases). V dropped 3 bases and J dropped 7 bases, with 25 bases sitting between them. The CDR3 totals 19 residues. Germline V lookup: CDR1 SEHNR, CDR2 FQNEAQ (reference sequence). CDR3 sequence reads: CASSFKQGSLPMGNSPLHF. CDR3 DNA: TGTGCCAGCAGCTTTAAACAGGGATCCCTCCCTATGGGGAATTCACCCCTCCACTTT.

This clone was detected only a few times. V and J are TRBV4-3 and TRBJ2-2; TRBD2 matches 9 bases. The germline V gene encodes CDR1 LGHNA and CDR2 YSLEER. CDR3 length: 17 residues. V gave up 4 bases and J gave up 4 bases; unmatched junction bases: 10. CDR3 residues: CASSLGGGGAATGELFF. Here the CDR3 DNA reads TGCGCCAGCAGCCTTGGGGGCGGGGGGGCCGCCACCGGGGAGCTGTTTTTT.

This clone was detected a few times. The rearrangement links TRBV6-1 to TRBJ2-3; D is perhaps TRBD1 (5 bases). The germline gives CDR1 MNHNS, CDR2 SASEGT. There are 12 residues in the CDR3. Trimming pared 7 bases from V and 3 bases from J, leaving 8 bases between. The DNA of the CDR3 is TGTGCCAGCATGAGGACAACAGATACGCAGTATTTT. Amino acid sequence: CASMRTTDTQYF.

This clone has just a few counts. One end of the junction is discordant with germline, which a read error may explain. The chain links TRBV2 to TRBJ2-5; TRBD2 is a possible D gene (6 bases). This CDR3 spans 11 amino acids. CDR1 is SNHLY and CDR2 is FYNNEI in the germline V gene. CDR3 DNA sequence: TGTGCCAGCAGGCTAGCGTCCCAATGCCACTTC. Protein: CASRLASQCHF.

The gene calls are TRBV15 and TRBJ2-5; 7 bases map to TRBD2. Germline assignment: CDR1 LNHNV and CDR2 YYDKDF (reference sequence). This CDR3 comprises 15 residues. Losses at the gene ends were 0 bases for V and 2 bases for J; bases not matched to a gene: 3. CDR3 in amino acids: CATSRDRGVQETQYF. The CDR3 region has the DNA TGTGCCACCAGCAGAGATCGGGGGGTTCAAGAGACCCAGTACTTC.

Only a few counts were recorded for this clone. The chain employs TRBV7-2 and TRBJ2-7; TRBD2 matches 13 bases. J lost 1 base, V lost 5 bases, and 8 bases had no gene match. The CDR3 spans 17 residues. Looked up from germline, CDR1 is SGHTA and CDR2 is FQGNSA. In nucleotides, the CDR3 is TGTGCCAGCAGCCGGACTAGCGGGAGTGGTGGATCCTACGAGCAGTACTTC. Residues: CASSRTSGSGGSYEQYF. The full variable domain, rest sourced from reference TRBV7-2 and TRBJ2-7, is GAGVSQSPSNKVTEKGKDVELRCDPISGHTALYWYRQSLGQGLEFLIYFQGNSAPDKSGLPSDRFSAERTGGSVSTLTIQRTQQEDSAVYLCASSRTSGSGGSYEQYFGPGTRLTVT.

In this sample, this clone turned up a few times. The rearrangement joins TRBV30 to TRBJ1-1; 9 bases map to TRBD1. The CDR3 runs 13 residues. Germline values: CDR1 GTSNPN, CDR2 SVGIG (reference sequence). V trimming: 3 bases; J trimming: 5 bases; junction bases outside the gene matches: 4. In DNA form, the CDR3 reads TGTGCCTGGAGAACAGGGGGCCTGACTGAAGCTTTCTTT. Protein sequence: CAWRTGGLTEAFF. Full variable domain (missing parts from reference TRBV30 and TRBJ1-1): SQTIHQWPATLVQPVGSPLSLECTVEGTSNPNLYWYRQAAGRGLQLLFYSVGIGQISSEVPQNLSASRPQDRQFILSSKKLLLSDSGFYLCAWRTGGLTEAFFGQGTRLTVV.

This chain joins TRBV5-4 and TRBJ2-4, with a weak D call TRBD2 (6 bases). The CDR3 extends over 14 amino acids. Germline CDR1 is SGHNT and CDR2 is YYREEE (reference sequence). V was cut by 2 bases and J by 3 bases, with 9 bases left in between. DNA of the CDR3: TGTGCCAGCAGCTTAGGGGAGGTCAAAAACATTCAGTACTTC. Protein sequence: CASSLGEVKNIQYF.

J is TRBJ2-1 and V is TRBV29-1; 12 nucleotides line up with TRBD2. V was clipped by 6 bases and J by 1 base; unmatched bases: 4. Per germline, CDR1 SQVTM and CDR2 ANQGSEA. The CDR3 loop spans 15 amino acids. CDR3 amino acids: CSVIGTSGSYNEQFF. The DNA of the CDR3 is TGCAGCGTCATAGGGACTAGCGGGTCCTACAATGAGCAGTTCTTC.

The V and J genes are TRBV30 and TRBJ2-3; 11 bases line up with TRBD2. This CDR3 region has 16 residues. J was trimmed by 2 bases and V by 3 bases; bases with no gene match: 7. Germline V gene lookup returns CDR1 GTSNPN and CDR2 SVGIG (reference sequence). CDR3 nucleotides: TGTGCCTGGAGCGCCGCGACTAGCGGGAACACAGATACGCAGTATTTT. The encoded protein is CAWSAATSGNTDTQYF.

Only a few counts were recorded for this clone. The J gene is TRBJ2-2, the V gene TRBV2; D gene ambiguous. V lost 7 bases and J lost 5, with 5 bases in between. Germline CDR1 and CDR2: SNHLY and FYNNEI. The CDR3 sequence is 11 residues long. CDR3 protein: CASTKTGELFF. CDR3 sequence (DNA): TGTGCCAGCACTAAGACCGGGGAGCTGTTTTTT.

Of note for this clone: An end of the junction does not agree with germline; a read error may underlie this. This sequence joins TRBV11-2 and TRBJ1-1, with D tentatively TRBD1 (6 bases). Per germline, CDR1 SGHAT and CDR2 FQNNGV. The CDR3 length is 13 residues. The CDR3 DNA reads TGTGCCAGCAGCCAAAGGGCGGGGGCTGAGGCTTTCTTT. Translated: CASSQRAGAEAFF.

The genes are TRBV10-3 and TRBJ2-1; D is possibly TRBD2 (5 bases). Per germline, CDR1 ENHRY and CDR2 SYGVKD. V was trimmed by 0 bases and J by 8 bases, leaving 17 bases between them. This CDR3 comprises 16 residues. The CDR3, as DNA: TGTGCCATCAGTGAGTCTAGGGCCACTAGGGTTGATGAGCAGTTCTTC. Translated: CAISESRATRVDEQFF.

The V gene is TRBV6-1, the J gene TRBJ2-5, with 12 bases that match TRBD2. CDR1 MNHNS and CDR2 SASEGT come from the germline V gene. This CDR3 is 15 amino acids long. With 6 bases clipped from V and 4 bases from J, the junction kept 6 bases outside the gene matches. The CDR3 region is CASSEQTSGRETQYF. CDR3 bases: TGTGCCAGCAGCGAACAGACTAGCGGGAGAGAGACCCAGTACTTC.

V is TRBV30 and J is TRBJ2-3; 14 bases agree with TRBD2. The CDR3 is 16 residues long. The germline gives CDR1 GTSNPN, CDR2 SVGIG (reference sequence). Germline trimming cut 4 bases from V and 4 bases from J; bases unmatched to any gene: 7. In nucleotides, the CDR3 is TGTGCCTGGAACCGACTAGCGGGGGGGAGTCCAGATACGCAGTATTTT. Protein sequence: CAWNRLAGGSPDTQYF.

The chain is built from TRBV5-1 and TRBJ1-5, with a tentative D call TRBD1 (5 bases). The V gene lost 0 bases and the J gene lost 2 bases, with 9 bases spanning the gap. The CDR3 is 15 residues long. Germline V lookup: CDR1 SGHRS, CDR2 YFSETQ. This chain's CDR3 is CASSLAGMGNQPQHF. CDR3 nucleotide sequence: TGCGCCAGCAGCTTGGCAGGGATGGGCAATCAGCCCCAGCATTTT.

J is TRBJ2-2 and V is TRBV5-4; tentatively, D is TRBD2 (6 bases). Germline values: CDR1 SGHNT, CDR2 YYREEE (reference sequence). The CDR3 is 17 residues long. The V end was cut by 3 bases, the J end by 0 bases, with 15 bases between. The CDR3 bases are TGTGCCAGCAGCTCCCCCTCGGGACTTCCGAACACCGGGGAGCTGTTTTTT. Translation: CASSSPSGLPNTGELFF.

The rearrangement links TRBV6-1 to TRBJ2-3; the D gene is possibly TRBD1 (5 bases). CDR3 size: 15 residues. V dropped 8 bases and J dropped 1 base, with 16 bases sitting between them. The V gene's germline CDR1 is MNHNS and CDR2 SASEGT. CDR3 DNA sequence: TGTGCCAGCGCGGCTCAGGGAAGGGGCACAGATACGCAGTATTTT. Translating gives CASAAQGRGTDTQYF.

This clone was found a few times. In the same sample, other DNA sequences code for this CDR3. The chain links TRBV9 to TRBJ2-5; the match to TRBD2 covers 7 bases. With V trimmed by 0 bases and J by 4 bases, 3 bases remained unmatched. The CDR3 spans 14 residues. The V gene's germline CDR1 is SGDLS and CDR2 YYNGEE. The CDR3 nucleotides read TGTGCCAGCAGCGTAGGGGGGGGACCAGAGACCCAGTACTTC. As protein: CASSVGGGPETQYF.

The chain carries TRBV14 and TRBJ2-3, with 9 bases aligning to TRBD2. J gave up 2 bases and V 4 bases, and 10 bases lay outside the gene matches. The germline V gene encodes CDR1 SGHDN and CDR2 FVKESK. The CDR3 runs to 17 residues. In DNA, the CDR3 is TGTGCCAGCAGCCGAAGCCTGACTAGCGGCCTCACAGATACGCAGTATTTT. Encoded protein: CASSRSLTSGLTDTQYF.

V is TRBV6-5 and J is TRBJ2-7; D gene ambiguous. V was shortened by 8 bases and J by 9 bases, with 20 bases between the two germline ends. CDR1 and CDR2 from the germline V gene are MNHEY and SVGAGI. The CDR3 has 13 residues. The CDR3: CASAPSVALGQYF. In DNA, the CDR3 is TGTGCCAGCGCCCCCAGCGTGGCCTTGGGGCAGTACTTC.

The chain uses TRBV5-6 and TRBJ1-6; TRBD1 aligns across 8 bases. CDR3 length equals 14 residues. Germline lookup yields CDR1 SGHDT and CDR2 YYEEEE. Trimming at V came to 4 bases and at J to 8 bases, leaving 5 bases not matched to a gene. The CDR3 bases are TGTGCCAGCAGCGGGGGACAGGTCCATTCACCCCTCCACTTT. Translating it yields CASSGGQVHSPLHF.

The rearrangement uses TRBV23-1 and TRBJ2-6; D uncertain. TRBV23-1 falls under the ORF class, with uncertain function. CDR3 length: 18 residues. Trimming took off 1 base at V and 0 bases at J, with 13 bases between the two ends. The CDR3 DNA reads as TGCGCCAGCAGTCAATTTCCCCCCACTGACTCTGGGGCCAACGTCCTGACTTTC. Amino acid sequence: CASSQFPPTDSGANVLTF.

A few counts support this clone. V gene TRBV11-2 combines with J gene TRBJ1-1; TRBD1 matches at 7 bases. V shed 6 bases and J 1 base; nucleotides not matched to a gene: 8. CDR3 length equals 15 residues. The germline gives CDR1 SGHAT, CDR2 FQNNGV. The CDR3 here is CASRSPGGRNTEAFF. The CDR3 coding sequence is TGTGCCAGCAGGAGCCCAGGGGGACGGAACACTGAAGCTTTCTTT.